These 13 T cell receptor beta chains originate from one sample sequenced in a study of T cell changes during pregnancy in multiple sclerosis. The protocol was immunoSEQ multiplex PCR, while the TCRdb copy is restricted to in-frame clones and leaves out a portion. The repertoire holds about 46,000 clones, with approximately 94% as singletons. Sequencing was performed on CD8+ T cells from peripheral blood mononuclear cells, taken in the first trimester of pregnancy. These receptors were obtained from a female donor with multiple sclerosis, enrolled in a pregnancy study.

The J gene is TRBJ1-2, the V gene TRBV9, with a weak D call TRBD1 (5 bases). Trimming took 3 bases from V and 2 from J, leaving 14 bases between them. Looked up from germline, CDR1 is SGDLS and CDR2 is YYNGEE. The CDR3 spans 15 residues. CDR3 in amino acids: CASSAFVRGNYGYTF. The CDR3 region has the DNA TGTGCCAGCAGCGCGTTCGTAAGGGGAAACTATGGCTACACCTTC.

The chain joins TRBV27 to TRBJ1-1; TRBD1 aligns across 9 bases. V was pared by 5 bases and J by 2 bases, with 12 bases of the junction left unmatched. The CDR3 extends over 17 amino acids. The germline gives CDR1 MNHEY, CDR2 SMNVEV (reference sequence). This CDR3 reads CASSLFPQGALNTEAFF. The CDR3 DNA reads TGTGCCAGCAGTCTATTTCCACAGGGGGCTTTAAACACTGAAGCTTTCTTT.

The chain couples TRBV9 to TRBJ1-3, with D tentatively TRBD1 (6 bases). This CDR3 has 15 residues. From germline, CDR1 is SGDLS and CDR2 YYNGEE. Deletions cut 0 bases from V and 1 base from J, with 8 bases between. CDR3 region: CASSVEGDSGNTIYF. The CDR3 DNA reads as TGTGCCAGCAGCGTAGAGGGGGATTCTGGAAACACCATATATTTT.

The genes are TRBV14 and TRBJ2-1; 7 bases agree with TRBD1. Germline CDR1 is SGHDN and CDR2 is FVKESK. Trimming removed 4 bases from V and 4 bases from J; junction bases left unmatched: 4. This CDR3 has 14 amino acids. CDR3 coding DNA: TGTGCCAGCAGCCTACCGGGACAGTACAATGAGCAGTTCTTC. It codes for CASSLPGQYNEQFF.

This chain uses TRBV2 with TRBJ2-7; TRBD1 matches 7 bases. The germline V gene encodes CDR1 SNHLY and CDR2 FYNNEI. This CDR3 region has 20 residues. V gave up 7 bases and J gave up 0 bases; unmatched junction bases: 24. This CDR3 is CASISLFTDRETPGSYEQYF. The CDR3 region has the DNA TGTGCCAGCATTAGTCTTTTTACAGACAGGGAAACCCCGGGCTCCTACGAGCAGTACTTC.

This clone has just one count. This chain links TRBV28 with TRBJ1-2, with a possible D match to TRBD1 (5 bases). Deletions cut 3 bases from V and 7 bases from J, with 12 bases between. Germline lookup yields CDR1 MDHEN and CDR2 SYDVKM. This CDR3 is built from 13 residues. The CDR3 sequence is CASSFGGGSGYTF. The CDR3 DNA reads as TGTGCCAGCAGTTTTGGGGGAGGTAGTGGCTACACCTTC.

The chain links TRBV29-1 to TRBJ1-2; possibly TRBD1 for D (6 bases). Germline assignment: CDR1 SQVTM and CDR2 ANQGSEA. The CDR3 is 14 residues long. V was pared by 7 bases and J by 8 bases, with 23 bases between. CDR3 DNA: TGCAGCGCTTGGACAGTGGGGGAAGAAGAAGGCTACACCTTC. This sequence encodes CSAWTVGEEEGYTF.

V gene TRBV6-1 combines with J gene TRBJ2-1, with 7 positions matching TRBD2. CDR3 length: 12 residues. From germline, CDR1 is MNHNS and CDR2 SASEGT. V was clipped by 11 bases and J by 9 bases; unmatched bases: 10. CDR3 protein: CAAAGVRGEQFF. In DNA form, the CDR3 reads TGTGCCGCCGCGGGGGTCCGGGGTGAGCAGTTCTTC.

The gene calls are TRBV18 and TRBJ1-5; no reliable D call. Looked up from germline, CDR1 is KGHSH and CDR2 is LQKENI. The CDR3 runs 15 residues. V was shortened by 0 bases and J by 0 bases, with 6 bases between the two germline ends. The CDR3 sequence is CASSPPGNSNQPQHF. The CDR3 bases are TGTGCCAGCTCACCACCGGGCAATAGCAATCAGCCCCAGCATTTT.

The genes are TRBV29-1 and TRBJ2-1; 8 nucleotides agree with TRBD1. Germline lookup yields CDR1 SQVTM and CDR2 ANQGSEA. Trimming took 7 bases from V and 12 from J; bases not matched to a gene: 11. The CDR3 covers 12 residues. The CDR3 protein is CSGMTGAQGQFF. The CDR3 DNA follows: TGCAGCGGCATGACAGGGGCACAAGGGCAGTTCTTC.

V is TRBV5-5 and J is TRBJ2-7, with D maybe TRBD2 (6 bases). Germline V gene lookup returns CDR1 SGHKS and CDR2 YYEKEE (reference sequence). Trimming removed 5 bases from V and 7 bases from J, with 16 bases in between. CDR3 length: 13 residues. The CDR3: CASSPGLLVEQYF. CDR3 nucleotides: TGTGCCAGCAGTCCGGGACTTCTCGTAGAGCAGTACTTC.

This sequence joins TRBV7-8 and TRBJ1-1; D possibly corresponds to TRBD1 (6 bases). This CDR3 has 15 residues. V was trimmed by 5 bases and J by 5 bases, leaving 18 bases between them. CDR1 SGHVS and CDR2 FQNEAQ come from the germline V gene. The CDR3 region is CASSRPRQGWTEAFF. The CDR3 nucleotides are TGTGCCAGCAGCCGACCCCGGCAGGGGTGGACTGAAGCTTTCTTT.

On this clone: The sample has other DNA sequences that encode this CDR3 too. This chain connects TRBV6-5 to TRBJ2-1; tentatively, D is TRBD2 (7 bases). V was trimmed by 7 bases and J by 6 bases, leaving 13 bases between them. CDR1 is MNHEY and CDR2 is SVGAGI in the germline V gene. The CDR3 loop spans 13 amino acids. CDR3 nucleotides: TGTGCCAGCACATTAGGGGGGGGCAATGAGCAGTTCTTC. Amino acids: CASTLGGGNEQFF.